The entry that follows covers one T cell receptor beta chain sequence. Its antigen remains unidentified. This entry belongs to a study of OX40 agonist ivuxolimab in advanced cancers. V trimming: 4 bases; J trimming: 3 bases; junction bases outside the gene matches: 4. The germline gives CDR1 SGHRS, CDR2 YFSETQ. There are 15 residues in the CDR3. General study findings and limits: With doses of 0.1 to 3.0 mg/kg, CD4+ and CD8+ blood T cells had undergone clonal expansion by week 6.

Data came from immunoSEQ multiplex PCR; TCRdb stores just in-frame clones and leaves some out. The sample consists of roughly 32,000 clones, approximately 91% of them appearing once. The input for sequencing was CD4+ or CD8+ T cells sorted from blood, taken in a trial of the OX40 agonist ivuxolimab. The receptor comes from an adult with an advanced solid tumor such as melanoma, head and neck, liver or kidney cancer. V gene TRBV5-1 combines with J gene TRBJ2-3; TRBD1 matches 11 bases. CDR3 in amino acids: CASSHGQGATDTQYF. CDR3 DNA sequence: TGCGCCAGCAGCCACGGACAGGGGGCAACAGATACGCAGTATTTT. The full variable domain, rest sourced from reference TRBV5-1 and TRBJ2-3, is KAGVTQTPRYLIKTRGQQVTLSCSPISGHRSVSWYQQTPGQGLQFLFEYFSETQRNKGNFPGRFSGRQFSNSRSEMNVSTLELGDSALYLCASSHGQGATDTQYFGPGTRLTVL.